This is a list of T cell receptor beta chains from one sample in a study of identical twins. TCRdb reprocessed the 5' RACE reads via MiXCR and lists one record per CDR3 protein. This table has around 450,000 distinct CDR3 sequences, 12% to 15% appearing once. These same records also appear under a second study, on yellow fever vaccine responses in identical twins.

Sequenced: CD4+ T cells sorted from blood. The receptors derive from a woman aged 18-35 years in good health. CDR3s include the opening cysteine and the closing phenylalanine or tryptophan. D genes are given only for firm matches. A clone size is listed for some rows: how often the clone was seen (once, few, many), or a class if it is expanded.

clone size	V gene	J gene	D gene	CDR3 protein	CDR3 DNA
NA	TRBV30	TRBJ2-3	TRBD1	CAWEKRTGGPDTQYF	TGTGCCTGGGAAAAAAGGACAGGGGGCCCAGATACGCAGTATTTT
NA	TRBV24-1	TRBJ2-3	NA	CATSVSQRSTDTQYF	TGTGCCACCAGTGTGAGTCAACGCAGCACAGATACGCAGTATTTT
few	TRBV7-3	TRBJ2-3	NA	CASSPYARETDTQYF	TGTGCCAGCAGCCCATATGCCCGTGAAACAGATACGCAGTATTTT
NA	TRBV6-2/TRBV6-3	TRBJ2-5	TRBD2	CASSPYRPSSSGHQETQYF	TGTGCCAGCAGTCCATACAGGCCCTCGTCTAGCGGACACCAAGAGACCCAGTACTTC
few	TRBV6-2/TRBV6-3	TRBJ2-7	NA	CASSHPTGDYEQYF	TGTGCCAGCAGTCACCCGACCGGGGACTACGAGCAGTACTTC
many	TRBV6-2/TRBV6-3	TRBJ1-1	NA	CASCPQGTEAFF	TGTGCCAGCTGTCCTCAGGGGACTGAAGCTTTCTTT
few	TRBV12-3/TRBV12-4	TRBJ2-7	TRBD1	CASSPPGQRYEQYF	TGTGCCAGCAGTCCACCGGGACAGCGCTACGAGCAGTACTTC
many	TRBV28	TRBJ2-7	TRBD1	CASSFPGGRTYEQYF	TGTGCCAGCAGTTTTCCAGGGGGCCGGACCTACGAGCAGTACTTC
NA	TRBV24-1	TRBJ2-3	TRBD2	CATSEPGGSNTQYF	TGTGCCACCAGTGAACCCGGGGGGTCAAATACGCAGTATTTT
NA	TRBV12-3/TRBV12-4	TRBJ2-7	TRBD1	CASSGSVGQLYEQYF	TGTGCCAGCAGCGGGTCCGTGGGACAGCTCTACGAGCAGTACTTC
many	TRBV12-3/TRBV12-4	TRBJ2-1	TRBD1	CASSSYRDRGNEQFF	TGTGCCAGCAGCTCCTACCGGGACAGGGGGAATGAGCAGTTCTTC
few	TRBV6-2/TRBV6-3	TRBJ2-1	TRBD2	CASSYERGRSSYNEQFF	TGTGCCAGCAGCTACGAGCGGGGCCGGAGCTCCTACAATGAGCAGTTCTTC
NA	TRBV3-1	TRBJ2-1	TRBD2	CASSQDVGLAGVREQFF	TGTGCCAGCAGCCAAGATGTTGGGCTAGCGGGAGTCAGGGAGCAGTTCTTC
NA	TRBV20-1	TRBJ1-2	TRBD1	CSARDHGTGHYGYTF	TGCAGTGCTAGAGATCATGGGACAGGGCACTATGGCTACACCTTC
few	TRBV11-2	TRBJ2-3	TRBD2	CASSGGTKSTDTQYF	TGTGCCAGCAGCGGGGGGACTAAAAGCACAGATACGCAGTATTTT
many	TRBV12-3/TRBV12-4	TRBJ1-4	NA	CASSLGRGQKNEKLFF	TGTGCCAGCAGTTTAGGGCGTGGACAGAAAAATGAAAAACTGTTTTTT
NA	TRBV20-1	TRBJ1-1	NA	CSARGRSGTEAFF	TGCAGTGCTAGAGGGCGAAGTGGAACTGAAGCTTTCTTT
NA	TRBV4-3	TRBJ2-7	NA	CASSQGNWMSYEQYF	TGCGCCAGCAGCCAAGGAAATTGGATGTCCTACGAGCAGTACTTC
few	TRBV2	TRBJ1-6	TRBD1	CASSSSGGYSPLHF	TGTGCCAGCAGTTCGTCAGGGGGCTATTCACCCCTCCACTTT
few	TRBV12-3/TRBV12-4	TRBJ2-1	NA	CASSPSSRGGLFF	TGTGCCAGCAGTCCCTCTTCTAGGGGGGGTTTGTTCTTC
few	TRBV7-2	TRBJ2-4	NA	CASSLGDPRDIQYF	TGTGCCAGCAGCTTAGGTGACCCTCGGGACATTCAGTACTTC
NA	TRBV2	TRBJ2-5	NA	CASRAKETQYF	TGTGCCAGCAGGGCAAAAGAGACCCAGTACTTC
NA	TRBV7-9	TRBJ1-3	TRBD1	CASSPRDRAGNTIYF	TGTGCCAGCAGCCCCCGGGACAGGGCTGGAAACACCATATATTTT
many	TRBV29-1	TRBJ1-1	NA	CSVEADPNTEAFF	TGCAGCGTTGAGGCCGACCCTAACACTGAAGCTTTCTTT
NA	TRBV28	TRBJ1-5	NA	CASSRPYRTAGGKPQHF	TGTGCCAGCAGTCGGCCTTACAGGACTGCTGGTGGTAAGCCCCAGCATTTT
NA	TRBV24-1	TRBJ2-3	NA	CATSDAQVVAQYF	TGTGCCACCAGTGATGCCCAGGTAGTGGCGCAGTATTTT
few	TRBV19	TRBJ1-4	NA	CASSPGRGKLFF	TGTGCCAGTAGTCCCGGGCGAGGAAAACTGTTTTTT
NA	TRBV7-2	TRBJ2-7	TRBD1	CASSGGQGALYEQYF	TGTGCCAGCAGCGGAGGACAGGGGGCGCTCTACGAGCAGTACTTC
NA	TRBV30	TRBJ2-3	NA	CAWSVLEADYDTQYF	TGTGCCTGGAGTGTACTGGAAGCGGATTATGATACGCAGTATTTT
NA	TRBV7-6	TRBJ2-7	NA	CASSSYRANEQYF	TGTGCCAGCAGCTCATACAGGGCGAACGAGCAGTACTTC
NA	TRBV12-3/TRBV12-4	TRBJ2-5	NA	CASSSTASQETQYF	TGTGCCAGCAGTTCGACAGCTTCTCAAGAGACCCAGTACTTC
NA	TRBV10-3	TRBJ2-1	TRBD1	CAISESLGQGSNEQFF	TGTGCCATCAGTGAGTCGTTGGGACAGGGAAGCAATGAGCAGTTCTTC
NA	TRBV2	TRBJ2-4	NA	CASSELGVPYF	TGTGCCAGCAGTGAATTAGGTGTTCCGTACTTC
NA	TRBV6-1	TRBJ2-1	NA	CASSSVGGGPNEQFF	TGTGCCAGCAGCTCCGTCGGCGGAGGCCCCAATGAGCAGTTCTTC
few	TRBV3-1	TRBJ2-3	NA	CASSPSSGGRTDTQYF	TGTGCCAGCAGCCCAAGTTCGGGGGGCCGGACAGATACGCAGTATTTT
few	TRBV6-1	TRBJ1-2	NA	CASSEAGLPIGGYTF	TGTGCCAGCAGTGAAGCCGGCCTCCCTATCGGTGGCTACACCTTC
NA	TRBV15	TRBJ2-5	NA	CATSRGGSGETQYF	TGTGCCACCAGCAGAGGGGGGTCGGGAGAGACCCAGTACTTC
few	TRBV6-2/TRBV6-3	TRBJ2-5	TRBD1	CASSRLGQGEETQYF	TGTGCCAGCAGCCGGTTAGGACAGGGAGAAGAGACCCAGTACTTC
few	TRBV19	TRBJ2-1	TRBD2	CASSQGELAGAYNEQFF	TGTGCCAGTAGTCAGGGGGAACTAGCGGGAGCCTACAATGAGCAGTTCTTC
NA	TRBV18	TRBJ2-1	NA	CASSHVLSGGLAGRNEQFF	TGTGCCAGCTCACACGTCCTTTCGGGGGGCCTTGCTGGGAGAAATGAGCAGTTCTTC
NA	TRBV6-2/TRBV6-3	TRBJ2-2	TRBD1	CASSIQGGAGELFF	TGTGCCAGCAGTATACAGGGGGGAGCCGGGGAGCTGTTTTTT
few	TRBV6-2/TRBV6-3	TRBJ1-5	NA	CASSKGIYSNQPQHF	TGTGCCAGCAGTAAAGGGATCTATAGCAATCAGCCCCAGCATTTT
NA	TRBV29-1	TRBJ2-3	NA	CSVEDGGVLGATDTQYF	TGCAGCGTTGAAGATGGGGGGGTGTTGGGGGCGACAGATACGCAGTATTTT
NA	TRBV24-1	TRBJ2-5	NA	CATSESGGAFQETQYF	TGTGCCACCAGTGAGTCGGGGGGCGCTTTCCAAGAGACCCAGTACTTC
few	TRBV2	TRBJ1-5	TRBD1	CASSSRDRYQPQHF	TGTGCCAGCAGCAGCCGGGACAGGTATCAGCCCCAGCATTTT
NA	TRBV29-1	TRBJ2-5	NA	CSVERVKETQYF	TGCAGCGTTGAGAGGGTAAAAGAGACCCAGTACTTC
NA	TRBV7-9	TRBJ2-5	TRBD1	CASSWGQGRGETQYF	TGTGCCAGCAGCTGGGGACAGGGCCGGGGGGAGACCCAGTACTTC
many	TRBV6-2/TRBV6-3	TRBJ1-1	TRBD1	CASGRGDRENTEAFF	TGTGCCAGCGGCAGGGGGGACAGGGAGAACACTGAAGCTTTCTTT
NA	TRBV6-2/TRBV6-3	TRBJ2-7	NA	CASRRDAAYEQYF	TGTGCCAGCAGACGGGACGCCGCCTACGAGCAGTACTTC
few	TRBV20-1	TRBJ2-1	TRBD2	CSATASGGYNEQFF	TGCAGTGCTACCGCTAGCGGGGGCTACAATGAGCAGTTCTTC
NA	TRBV14	TRBJ2-3	NA	CASSQDLGRTDTQYF	TGTGCCAGCAGCCAAGACTTAGGGAGGACAGATACGCAGTATTTT
few	TRBV3-1	TRBJ2-1	TRBD2	CASSQAPGLAGGRPYNEQFF	TGTGCCAGCAGCCAAGCTCCGGGACTAGCGGGGGGCCGGCCCTACAATGAGCAGTTCTTC
NA	TRBV28	TRBJ2-4	TRBD1	CASSPTGVGVNIQYF	TGTGCCAGCAGCCCTACAGGGGTTGGTGTAAACATTCAGTACTTC
few	TRBV7-2	TRBJ2-3	TRBD2	CASSSLGAGNADTQYF	TGTGCCAGCAGCTCCCTGGGAGCGGGAAACGCAGATACGCAGTATTTT